This T cell receptor (beta chain) was found in a study of blood T cell repertoires in COVID-19. Overall study: The United States, Italy and Spain were the sources of the acute and convalescent COVID-19 samples. In each case, the material was cDNA or gDNA derived from T cells, B-cell-depleted T cells, or PBMCs.

Only in-frame clones appear in the TCRdb table, and some are missing; sequencing was by immunoSEQ multiplex PCR. The sample shows some 400,000 clones, around nine tenths of them seen only once. This CDR3 comprises 15 residues. J was trimmed by 7 bases and V by 1 base; bases with no gene match: 7. Germline lookup yields CDR1 MGHRA and CDR2 YSYEKL. This clonotype was sampled from a human donor in a cohort sampled during active COVID-19. This chain uses TRBV4-1 with TRBJ1-1; 9 nucleotides line up with TRBD1. The material sequenced was peripheral blood. This CDR3 reads CASSQGTGTGREAFF. Written as DNA, the CDR3 is TGCGCCAGCAGCCAAGGGACCGGGACAGGGCGTGAAGCTTTCTTT.